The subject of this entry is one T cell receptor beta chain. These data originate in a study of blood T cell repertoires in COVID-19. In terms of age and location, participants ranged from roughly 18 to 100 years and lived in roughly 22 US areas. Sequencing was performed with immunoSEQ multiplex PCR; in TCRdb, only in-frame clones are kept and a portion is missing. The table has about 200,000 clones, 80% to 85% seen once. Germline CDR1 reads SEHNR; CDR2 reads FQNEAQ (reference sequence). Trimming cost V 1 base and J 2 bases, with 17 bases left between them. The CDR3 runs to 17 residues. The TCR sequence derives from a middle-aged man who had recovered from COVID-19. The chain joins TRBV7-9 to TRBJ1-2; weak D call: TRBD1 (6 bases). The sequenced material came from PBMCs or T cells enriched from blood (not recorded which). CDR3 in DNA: TGTGCCAGCAGCTTAGTCCCCCGGACAGATAAAAACTATGGCTACACCTTC. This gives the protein CASSLVPRTDKNYGYTF.